This TCR beta chain was captured in a study of blood T cell repertoires in COVID-19. About the research overall: Sites across the United States, Italy and Spain contributed samples from acute and convalescent COVID-19. Sample material is recorded as cDNA or gDNA derived from T cells, B-cell-depleted T cells, or PBMCs.

The CDR3 runs 17 residues. Germline values: CDR1 MNHNY, CDR2 SVGAGI (reference sequence). The junction had 8 bases not matched to a gene; V was cut back by 5 bases and J by 1 base. This clone was picked up a small number of times. In the original workflow: Reference gene primers were amplified, and this amplification served to estimate nucleated cell counts. This table comes from immunoSEQ multiplex PCR, and its TCRdb copy is limited to in-frame clones, with some not included. V and J calls and clone size come straight from that table; D and trimming were deduced from the DNA. The table includes roughly 230,000 clones, approximately 86% detected once.

The rearrangement links TRBV6-6 to TRBJ1-6, with 7 bases identical to TRBD1. This sequence originates from an elderly woman with acute or convalescent COVID-19. Sequenced material: peripheral blood. The CDR3 loop reads CASSPDRVGSYNSPLHF. In nucleotides, the CDR3 is TGTGCCAGCAGTCCTGACAGGGTGGGATCCTATAATTCACCCCTCCACTTT.